The clone carrying this T cell receptor (beta chain) was observed a handful of times. The source of the sample is a study of T-cell reconstitution after alpha-beta-depleted transplantation in children. The V gene's germline CDR1 is DFQATT and CDR2 SNEGSKA (reference sequence). The CDR3 contains 13 residues. The V and J ends lost 4 bases and 3 bases respectively, with 12 bases between them. Researchers prepared the TCRbeta library using unique molecular identifiers, the study reports. MiXCR, applied by TCRdb to the PCR reads, yields one record per CDR3 protein. Of around 480,000 distinct CDR3 sequences listed, 32% were seen once; the top ten hold 2% to 3%.

This TCR was recovered from a human donor who donated a stem cell graft to a child with aplastic anemia. The sample consisted of PBMCs from the stem cell graft donor, taken from the stem cell graft. The chain employs TRBV20-1 and TRBJ1-2; D is undetermined. The CDR3 here is CSATQDRYYGYTF. The CDR3, as DNA: TGCAGTGCTACTCAGGACCGATACTATGGCTACACCTTC.